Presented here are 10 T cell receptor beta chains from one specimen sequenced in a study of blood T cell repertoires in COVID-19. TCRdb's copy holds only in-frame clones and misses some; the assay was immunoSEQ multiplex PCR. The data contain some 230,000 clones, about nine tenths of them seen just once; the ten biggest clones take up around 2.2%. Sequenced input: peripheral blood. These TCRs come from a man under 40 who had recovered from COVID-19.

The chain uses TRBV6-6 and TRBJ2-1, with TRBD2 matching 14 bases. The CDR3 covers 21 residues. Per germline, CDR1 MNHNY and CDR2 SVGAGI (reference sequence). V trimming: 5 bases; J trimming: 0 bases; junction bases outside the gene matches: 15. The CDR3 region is CASSHTGWTSGGPSSYNEQFF. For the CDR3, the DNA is TGTGCCAGCAGTCACACAGGGTGGACTAGCGGGGGGCCTAGCTCCTACAATGAGCAGTTCTTC.

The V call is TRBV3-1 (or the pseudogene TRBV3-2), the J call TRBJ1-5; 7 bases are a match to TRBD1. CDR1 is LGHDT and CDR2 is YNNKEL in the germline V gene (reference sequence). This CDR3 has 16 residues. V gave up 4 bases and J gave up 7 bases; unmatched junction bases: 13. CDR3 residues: CASSLGTVTTGQPQHF. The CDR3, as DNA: TGTGCCAGCAGCCTCGGGACAGTCACAACCGGGCAGCCCCAGCATTTT.

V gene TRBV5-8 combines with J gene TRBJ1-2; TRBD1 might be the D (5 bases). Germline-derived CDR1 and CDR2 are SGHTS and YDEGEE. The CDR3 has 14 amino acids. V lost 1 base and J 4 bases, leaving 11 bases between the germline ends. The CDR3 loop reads CASSLRGRFYGYTF. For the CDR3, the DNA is TGTGCCAGCAGCTTGAGGGGCAGGTTCTATGGCTACACCTTC.

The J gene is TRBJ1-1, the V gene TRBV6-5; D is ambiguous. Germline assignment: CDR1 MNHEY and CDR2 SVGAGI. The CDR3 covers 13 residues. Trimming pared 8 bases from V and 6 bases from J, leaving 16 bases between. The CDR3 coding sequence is TGTGCCAGCTGGAGTGAGGGTCGCCCTGAAGCTTTCTTT. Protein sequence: CASWSEGRPEAFF.

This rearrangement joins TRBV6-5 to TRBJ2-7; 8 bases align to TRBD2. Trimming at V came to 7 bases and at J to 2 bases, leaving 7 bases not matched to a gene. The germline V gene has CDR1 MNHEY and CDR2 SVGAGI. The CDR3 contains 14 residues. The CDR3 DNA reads TGTGCCAGCATGGCGGGGGGCATTCCCTACGAGCAGTACTTC. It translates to CASMAGGIPYEQYF.

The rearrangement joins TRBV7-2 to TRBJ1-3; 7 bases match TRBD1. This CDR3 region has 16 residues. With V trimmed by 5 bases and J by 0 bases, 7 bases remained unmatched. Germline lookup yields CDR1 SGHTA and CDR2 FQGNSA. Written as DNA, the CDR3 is TGTGCCAGCAGCCCACGACAGGGAACCTCTGGAAACACCATATATTTT. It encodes CASSPRQGTSGNTIYF.

The CDR3 spells CASSYFGQGRGYEQYF. The CDR3 nucleotides are TGTGCCAGCAGTTATTTCGGACAGGGAAGAGGCTACGAGCAGTACTTC. The V gene is TRBV6-5, the J gene TRBJ2-7; TRBD1 matches 8 bases. With 3 bases clipped from V and 3 bases from J, the junction kept 10 bases outside the gene matches. Per the germline V gene, CDR1 is MNHEY and CDR2 is SVGAGI. The CDR3 covers 16 residues.

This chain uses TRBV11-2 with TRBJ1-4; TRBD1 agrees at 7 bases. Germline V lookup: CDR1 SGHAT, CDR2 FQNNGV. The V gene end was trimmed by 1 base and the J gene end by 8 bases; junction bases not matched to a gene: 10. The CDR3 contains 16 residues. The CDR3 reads CASSLAPQGWKEKLFF. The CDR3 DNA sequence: TGTGCCAGCAGCTTAGCCCCACAGGGGTGGAAAGAAAAACTGTTTTTT. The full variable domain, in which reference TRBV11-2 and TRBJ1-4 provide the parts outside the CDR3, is EAGVAQSPRYKIIEKRQSVAFWCNPISGHATLYWYQQILGQGPKLLIQFQNNGVVDDSQLPKDRFSAERLKGVDSTLKIQPAKLEDSAVYLCASSLAPQGWKEKLFFGSGTQLSVL.

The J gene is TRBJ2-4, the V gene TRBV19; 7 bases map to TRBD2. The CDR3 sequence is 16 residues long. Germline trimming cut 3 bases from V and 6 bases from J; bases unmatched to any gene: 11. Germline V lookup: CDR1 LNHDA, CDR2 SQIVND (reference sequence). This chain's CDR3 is CASSIMGLPGGNIQYF. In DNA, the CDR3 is TGTGCCAGTAGTATTATGGGCTTACCGGGGGGAAACATTCAGTACTTC.

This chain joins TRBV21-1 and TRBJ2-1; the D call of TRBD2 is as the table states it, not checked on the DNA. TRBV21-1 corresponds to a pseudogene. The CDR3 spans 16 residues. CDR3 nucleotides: TGTGCCAGCAGCCCGACTAGCCCTTACTCCTACAATGAGCAGTTCTTC. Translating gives CASSPTSPYSYNEQFF.